What follows is one T cell receptor (beta chain) and its context. Assay used: immunoSEQ multiplex PCR; TCRdb lists only in-frame clones, some missing. This sample has 95,000 to 150,000 clones, with around 83% found just once. In germline, CDR1 is LGHNA, CDR2 YNFKEQ. There are 14 residues in the CDR3. V lost 0 bases, J lost 5 bases, and 11 bases lay in between. Cohorts were based on clinical histories the participants reported. This specimen comes from a study of blood T cell repertoires in COVID-19. As for the study in general: Some COVID-19 samples were acute and others convalescent; all came from the United States, Italy and Spain. PBMCs, B-cell-depleted T cells, or T cells were the source of the cDNA or gDNA that made up the material.

The V call is TRBV4-2, the J call TRBJ2-7; no clear D gene. The sample was PBMCs or T cells enriched from blood (not recorded which). The TCR originated in a woman aged 25 to 39 who had recovered from COVID-19. CDR3 sequence (DNA): TGTGCCAGCAGCCAAGATACCCCCCGGGACGAGCAGTACTTC. It is translated as CASSQDTPRDEQYF.